Sequencing of this T cell receptor (beta chain) was carried out in a study of cytotoxic CD8 clonotypes in ibrutinib-treated CLL. Looking at the study overall: Patients gave response samples after a median about eleven months of treatment, range 6 to 36.

The intended depth for sequencing was 1 in 200,000 to 1 in 1 million T cells. Sequenced by immunoSEQ multiplex PCR; TCRdb stores in-frame clones only, minus some. Of around 250,000 clones listed, 70% were seen once; the top ten hold 15% to 17%. In germline, CDR1 is SGHRS, CDR2 YFSETQ. This CDR3 is 16 amino acids long. V lost 5 bases, J lost 1 base, and 15 bases lay in between. Of note for this clone: Its antigen is unknown.

Regarding the study as a whole: Sampling times (in sustained-remission versus progressing patients) were not the same.

TCR beta libraries used 2 to 2.5 micrograms of genomic DNA from cryopreserved PBMCs. The sequence was obtained from a human donor with chronic lymphocytic leukemia. The gene calls are TRBV5-1 and TRBJ2-2; D remains ambiguous. Source: PBMCs, taken after 24 months of ibrutinib treatment. The CDR3 nucleotides are TGCGCCAGCAGAGGTTCAGCAACCCTGAACACCGGGGAGCTGTTTTTT. This gives the protein CASRGSATLNTGELFF.